The 25 T cell receptor beta chains listed next were all sequenced from one sample in a study of T cells after yellow fever vaccination. TCRdb redid the calling of the 5' RACE reads with MiXCR, one entry per CDR3 protein. The data show under 40,000 distinct CDR3 sequences, with 6.6% seen just once and 20% to 25% held by the top ten. Here the sequenced sample was PBMCs, either bulk or a sorted T-cell subset (CD4+, CD8+, memory, or dextramer-sorted; not recorded which), taken on the day of the first yellow fever vaccination. The receptors shown here come from a man aged 18 to 29 who received the YFV17D yellow fever vaccine.

There are many counts of this clonotype. This rearrangement joins TRBV20-1 to TRBJ2-3, with 7 bases aligning to TRBD2. Germline V lookup: CDR1 DFQATT, CDR2 SNEGSKA (reference sequence). CDR3 length equals 15 residues. With 0 bases clipped from V and 2 bases from J, the junction kept 5 bases outside the gene matches. CDR3 protein: CSARDPSGPTDTQYF. The CDR3 DNA is TGCAGTGCTAGAGATCCTAGCGGACCCACAGATACGCAGTATTTT.

This clonotype came up many times. V and J are TRBV24-1 and TRBJ2-2; either TRBD1 or TRBD2 may fit D (5 bases each). Germline CDR1 KGHDR, CDR2 SFDVKD. The CDR3 is 16 residues long. Trimming took 7 bases from V and 6 from J, leaving 20 bases between them. CDR3 protein: CATRFFGERGAGELFF. The CDR3 region has the DNA TGTGCCACCAGATTTTTCGGGGAACGAGGGGCCGGGGAGCTGTTTTTT.

V gene TRBV20-1 combines with J gene TRBJ1-1; weak D call: TRBD1 (6 bases). Trimming removed 5 bases at V and 5 bases at J, with 21 bases between. Germline-derived CDR1 and CDR2 are DFQATT and SNEGSKA (reference sequence). This CDR3 is 15 amino acids long. The chain's CDR3 is CSAGTNGGRGTEAFF. The DNA of the CDR3 is TGCAGTGCTGGAACCAACGGGGGGCGCGGGACTGAAGCTTTCTTT.

This clonotype was recorded at least ten times. The J gene is TRBJ2-3, the V gene TRBV7-3, with TRBD2 matching over 13 bases. The junction had 3 bases not matched to a gene; V was cut back by 5 bases and J by 4 bases. From germline, CDR1 is SGHTA and CDR2 FQGTGA. The CDR3 spans 15 residues. This chain's CDR3 is CASSPGLAGADTQYF. DNA of the CDR3: TGTGCCAGCAGCCCAGGACTAGCGGGGGCAGATACGCAGTATTTT.

This clonotype came up many times. The chain has TRBV6-2 or TRBV6-3 and TRBJ2-7; no definite D call. The CDR3 is 14 amino acids. The germline CDR1 and CDR2 sequences are MNHEY and SVGEGT. With 0 bases removed from V and 1 base from J, the gap between germline ends came to 7 bases. CDR3 DNA sequence: TGTGCCAGCAGTTACTCCCGGGTATCCTACGAGCAGTACTTC. Its protein is CASSYSRVSYEQYF.

Worth noting for this clonotype: This may come from a read error, since a much larger clone is one base off. The V and J genes are TRBV2 and TRBJ1-2; D gene uncertain. The CDR3 contains 14 residues. Trimming took off 7 bases at V and 5 bases at J, with 17 bases between the two ends. Germline CDR1 reads SNHLY; CDR2 reads FYNNEI. The CDR3 nucleotides are TGTGCCAGCAAAGCCAAAATGGGCATATATGGCTACACCTTC. As protein: CASKAKMGIYGYTF.

The V call is TRBV7-2, the J call TRBJ2-7, with D perhaps TRBD2 (7 bases). CDR1 is SGHTA, CDR2 FQGNSA, per germline. The CDR3 runs to 14 residues. The V and J ends lost 1 base and 3 bases respectively, with 10 bases between them. CDR3 loop: CASSLGGGHYEQYF. Written as DNA, the CDR3 is TGTGCCAGCAGCTTAGGGGGGGGCCACTACGAGCAGTACTTC.

Ten or more counts support this clonotype. The rearrangement links TRBV27 to TRBJ2-4; a weak D match, TRBD2 (5 bases). CDR1 is MNHEY and CDR2 is SMNVEV in the germline V gene (reference sequence). CDR3 size: 14 residues. V was cut by 6 bases and J by 1 base, with 10 bases left in between. The CDR3 DNA is TGTGCCAGCAGGAGGGCTTCGGCCAAAAACATTCAGTACTTC. Protein sequence: CASRRASAKNIQYF.

This clonotype occurred many times. This chain links TRBV5-6 with TRBJ2-2; unclear D gene. V was shortened by 2 bases and J by 3 bases, with 2 bases between the two germline ends. The CDR3 runs to 12 residues. Germline V lookup: CDR1 SGHDT, CDR2 YYEEEE. The CDR3 spells CASSLYTGELFF. DNA for the CDR3: TGTGCCAGCAGCTTATACACCGGGGAGCTGTTTTTT.

Ten or more counts support this clonotype. This chain uses TRBV12-3 or TRBV12-4 with TRBJ1-2, with D perhaps matching TRBD1 (6 bases). Deletions cut 5 bases from V and 5 bases from J, with 12 bases between. The CDR3 is 13 residues long. The chain's CDR3 is CASSTQGFYGYTF. The CDR3 DNA sequence: TGTGCCAGCAGTACGCAGGGGTTTTATGGCTACACCTTC.

This clonotype came up many times. The rearrangement links TRBV7-2 to TRBJ1-3; D not resolved. V shed 3 bases and J shed 2 bases, with 11 bases lying between them. Germline CDR1 is SGHTA and CDR2 is FQGNSA. CDR3 size: 15 residues. The CDR3 is CASSFQFGAGNTIYF. The CDR3 DNA sequence: TGTGCCAGCAGCTTCCAGTTTGGGGCTGGAAACACCATATATTTT.

This clonotype showed up just a few times. The CDR3 loop is CASSFPREGNQPQHF. CDR3 coding DNA: TGTGCCAGCAGTTTCCCCAGGGAGGGCAATCAGCCCCAGCATTTT. This rearrangement joins TRBV6-5 to TRBJ1-5; D perhaps matches TRBD1 (5 bases). Trimming stripped 4 bases from V and 2 bases from J, with 12 bases between. Germline-derived CDR1 and CDR2 are MNHEY and SVGAGI. CDR3 length equals 15 residues.

This clonotype was observed a few times. V is TRBV2 and J is TRBJ2-5; 11 bases fit TRBD2. Losses at the gene ends were 4 bases for V and 2 bases for J; bases not matched to a gene: 3. The CDR3 runs to 15 residues. CDR1 and CDR2 from the germline V gene are SNHLY and FYNNEI. The CDR3: CASSGASGGQETQYF. The CDR3 DNA is TGTGCCAGCAGTGGGGCTAGCGGGGGGCAAGAGACCCAGTACTTC.

This clonotype was picked up many times. The chain is built from TRBV4-3 and TRBJ2-7, with TRBD2 as a possible D gene (6 bases). This CDR3 comprises 15 residues. Per the germline V gene, CDR1 is LGHNA and CDR2 is YSLEER. The ends were cut back, 3 bases at V and 2 bases at J, with 14 bases in the middle. The CDR3 nucleotides are TGCGCCAGCAGCCAGGAAAGGGACTCACCCTACGAGCAGTACTTC. It codes for CASSQERDSPYEQYF.

This clonotype appeared many times. The CDR3 here is CASSPAGSNSPLHF. The CDR3, as DNA: TGTGCCAGCTCCCCGGCGGGAAGCAATTCACCCCTCCACTTT. The chain joins TRBV28 to TRBJ1-6; D gene uncertain. V lost 8 bases to trimming and J lost 7 bases, with 15 bases between them. In germline, CDR1 is MDHEN, CDR2 SYDVKM. CDR3 length equals 14 residues. The variable domain in full, with the rest retrieved from reference TRBV28 and TRBJ1-6, is DVKVTQSSRYLVKRTGEKVFLECVQDMDHENMFWYRQDPGLGLRLIYFSYDVKMKEKGDIPEGYSVSREKKERFSLILESASTNQTSMYLCASSPAGSNSPLHFGNGTRLTVT.

There are many counts of this clonotype. J is TRBJ1-5 and V is TRBV5-5; 10 bases map to TRBD1. V shed 0 bases and J 7 bases; nucleotides not matched to a gene: 4. The V gene's germline CDR1 is SGHKS and CDR2 YYEKEE (reference sequence). This CDR3 comprises 15 residues. Written as DNA, the CDR3 is TGTGCCAGCAGCTTGGGGGACAGGGGACGGCAGCCCCAGCATTTT. It encodes CASSLGDRGRQPQHF.

The rearrangement links TRBV19 to TRBJ2-1; D might be TRBD1 or TRBD2, each matching 5 bases. Germline CDR1 is LNHDA and CDR2 is SQIVND (reference sequence). The CDR3 contains 13 residues. Trimming stripped 5 bases from V and 10 bases from J, with 15 bases between. The DNA for the CDR3 is TGTGCCAGTAGTCGTGGGGTAGGGGACGAGCAGTTCTTC. This gives the protein CASSRGVGDEQFF.

This clonotype has ten or more counts. The chain has TRBV6-5 and TRBJ1-3, with 9 bases aligning to TRBD1. CDR3 length: 13 amino acids. The germline V gene encodes CDR1 MNHEY and CDR2 SVGAGI. V shed 6 bases, J shed 7 bases, and the junction held 4 bases outside the gene matches. In nucleotides, the CDR3 is TGTGCCAGCAGCTTAGGACAGGGGAACACCATATATTTT. Translating gives CASSLGQGNTIYF.

This clonotype was detected many times. This chain connects TRBV5-4 to TRBJ1-2, with D perhaps TRBD1 (5 bases). Looked up from germline, CDR1 is SGHNT and CDR2 is YYREEE (reference sequence). Trimming pared 5 bases from V and 0 bases from J, leaving 11 bases between. This CDR3 is built from 14 residues. The CDR3 loop is CASRGTETNYGYTF. As DNA, the CDR3 is TGTGCCAGCAGGGGGACCGAGACTAACTATGGCTACACCTTC. Full variable domain (rest looked up from reference TRBV5-4 and TRBJ1-2): ETGVTQSPTHLIKTRGQQVTLRCSSQSGHNTVSWYQQALGQGPQFIFQYYREEENGRGNFPPRFSGLQFPNYSSELNVNALELDDSALYLCASRGTETNYGYTFGSGTRLTVV.

This clonotype showed up just a few times. V is TRBV19 and J is TRBJ1-6; D call uncertain. Per the germline V gene, CDR1 is LNHDA and CDR2 is SQIVND (reference sequence). This CDR3 spans 15 amino acids. V was clipped by 8 bases and J by 7 bases, with 18 bases between them. In DNA, the CDR3 is TGTGCCAGTGGAGGGCGGATCCGTAAAAATTCACCCCTCCACTTT. Residues: CASGGRIRKNSPLHF.

In its sample, this clonotype was seen many times. The V and J genes are TRBV3-1 and TRBJ2-2; D ambiguous. This CDR3 region has 16 residues. The germline V gene encodes CDR1 LGHDT and CDR2 YNNKEL (reference sequence). Trimming took 6 bases from V and 0 from J, leaving 14 bases between them. This CDR3 reads CASSPTVSTNTGELFF. The CDR3 DNA reads as TGTGCCAGCAGTCCGACCGTGTCCACGAACACCGGGGAGCTGTTTTTT. Based on the CDR3 plus reference TRBV3-1 and TRBJ2-2, the full variable domain is DTAVSQTPKYLVTQMGNDKSIKCEQNLGHDTMYWYKQDSKKFLKIMFSYNNKELIINETVPNRFSPKSPDKAHLNLHINSLELGDSAVYFCASSPTVSTNTGELFFGEGSRLTVL.

This clonotype has at least ten counts. V gene TRBV6-5 combines with J gene TRBJ1-5; weak D call: TRBD1 (5 bases). V gave up 2 bases and J gave up 1 base, with 6 bases separating them. Per germline, CDR1 MNHEY and CDR2 SVGAGI. The CDR3 has 14 residues. In nucleotides, the CDR3 is TGTGCCAGCAGTTACGGGGGAAGCAATCAGCCCCAGCATTTT. Translating gives CASSYGGSNQPQHF.

This clonotype has ten or more counts. The chain couples TRBV7-2 to TRBJ1-5, with D uncertain. CDR1 is SGHTA, CDR2 FQGNSA, per germline. This CDR3 is built from 15 residues. V dropped 1 base and J dropped 0 bases, with 7 bases sitting between them. CDR3 nucleotides: TGTGCCAGCAGCTTAGGGCAGAGTAGCAATCAGCCCCAGCATTTT. Amino acids: CASSLGQSSNQPQHF.

A note on this clonotype: A much larger clonotype is one base distant, so this may be a read error. The chain combines TRBV2 with TRBJ2-6; D might be TRBD2 (5 bases). Germline lookup yields CDR1 SNHLY and CDR2 FYNNEI. The CDR3 covers 16 residues. The CDR3 DNA reads TGTTCCAGCAGTGCGGGCAGCCGCTCTGGGGCCAACGTCCTGACTTTC. Translated, it gives CSSSAGSRSGANVLTF.

This clonotype was counted ten times or more. J is TRBJ2-6 and V is TRBV4-3; 7 nucleotides match TRBD1. The germline gives CDR1 LGHNA, CDR2 YSLEER. The J segment lost 2 bases and the V segment lost 4 bases, leaving 8 bases of the junction unmatched. This CDR3 contains 17 residues. The chain's CDR3 is CASSLHDRAPGANVLTF. The DNA of the CDR3 is TGCGCCAGCAGCCTTCACGACAGGGCCCCTGGGGCCAACGTCCTGACTTTC.